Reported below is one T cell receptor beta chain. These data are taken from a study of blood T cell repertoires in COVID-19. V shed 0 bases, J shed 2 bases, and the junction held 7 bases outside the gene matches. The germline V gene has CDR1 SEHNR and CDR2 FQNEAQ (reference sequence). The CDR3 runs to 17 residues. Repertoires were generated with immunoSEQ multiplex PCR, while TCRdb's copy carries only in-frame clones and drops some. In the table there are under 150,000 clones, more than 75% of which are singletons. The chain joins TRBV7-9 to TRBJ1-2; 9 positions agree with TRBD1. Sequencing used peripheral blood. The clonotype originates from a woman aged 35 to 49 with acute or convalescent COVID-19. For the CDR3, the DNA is TGTGCCAGCAGCTTAGCCCGAAACACAGGGGGCAACTATGGCTACACCTTC. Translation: CASSLARNTGGNYGYTF. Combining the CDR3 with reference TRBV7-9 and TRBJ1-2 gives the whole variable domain DTGVSQNPRHKITKRGQNVTFRCDPISEHNRLYWYRQTLGQGPEFLTYFQNEAQLEKSRLLSDRFSAERPKGSFSTLEIQRTEQGDSAMYLCASSLARNTGGNYGYTFGSGTRLTVV.